One sample yielded the 25 T cell receptor beta chains listed below, sequenced in a study of regulatory T cells in long-lasting Graves disease. HTBI primers from iRepertoire and Arm-PCR of CDR3 regions yielded the TCR beta libraries. MiXCR was run by TCRdb on the multiplex PCR reads, yielding one entry per CDR3 protein. The sample contains about 430,000 distinct CDR3 sequences, around 23% of which appear only once. As to time point: persistent/refractory GD, antithyroid drugs over 5 years with positive TRAb. RNA isolated from PBMCs was used to make the TCR library. Source: peripheral blood mononuclear cells (PBMCs), taken when the disease was refractory, from a patient treated with antithyroid drugs. These receptors all come from a female donor with Graves disease.

The rearrangement uses TRBV15 and TRBJ2-2, with D unclear. The ends were cut back, 0 bases at V and 6 bases at J, with 17 bases in the middle. The CDR3 totals 17 residues. The germline CDR1 and CDR2 sequences are LNHNV and YYDKDF (reference sequence). The CDR3 region has the DNA TGTGCCACCAGCAGAGACAGAAGCAGTCCCGTGGCCGGGGAGCTGTTTTTT. This encodes CATSRDRSSPVAGELFF.

This chain links TRBV9 with TRBJ2-5; 8 positions match TRBD1. CDR1 and CDR2 from the germline V gene are SGDLS and YYNGEE. CDR3 length: 15 amino acids. With 4 bases clipped from V and 5 bases from J, the junction kept 10 bases outside the gene matches. The CDR3 DNA is TGTGCCAGCAGCACGCAGGGGGCGCGACTTGAGACCCAGTACTTC. It is translated as CASSTQGARLETQYF. The whole variable domain, remainder taken from reference TRBV9 and TRBJ2-5, is DSGVTQTPKHLITATGQRVTLRCSPRSGDLSVYWYQQSLDQGLQFLIQYYNGEERAKGNILERFSAQQFPDLHSELNLSSLELGDSALYFCASSTQGARLETQYFGPGTRLLVL.

This clonotype was found a few times. The chain links TRBV9 to TRBJ2-7, with 7 positions matching TRBD1. V was pared by 0 bases and J by 5 bases, with 8 bases of the junction left unmatched. Germline V CDR1 and CDR2: SGDLS, YYNGEE. The CDR3 length is 15 residues. This chain's CDR3 is CASSVAETGFDEQYF. Written as DNA, the CDR3 is TGTGCCAGCAGCGTAGCCGAGACAGGGTTCGACGAGCAGTACTTC.

This sequence joins TRBV11-2 and TRBJ1-2; D ambiguous. CDR1 is SGHAT, CDR2 FQNNGV, per germline. CDR3 size: 13 residues. Trimming took off 5 bases at V and 5 bases at J, with 12 bases between the two ends. CDR3 protein: CASSPSRLYGYTF. The CDR3 region has the DNA TGTGCCAGCAGCCCCTCGAGGTTGTATGGCTACACCTTC.

This clonotype was counted only a few times. The chain employs TRBV4-1 and TRBJ2-7, with 7 positions matching TRBD2. Germline CDR1 MGHRA, CDR2 YSYEKL. The CDR3 is 14 amino acids. After removal of 4 bases from V and 7 bases from J, the junction contained 10 bases not matched to a gene. The CDR3 DNA sequence: TGCGCCAGCAGCCGAGGGGAGGGGTCAAGAGAGCAGTACTTC. Its protein product is CASSRGEGSREQYF.

V and J are TRBV4-2 and TRBJ1-3; D is unresolved. The CDR3 sequence is 13 residues long. Per the germline V gene, CDR1 is LGHNA and CDR2 is YNFKEQ. Trimming left V 0 bases short and J 2 bases short, with 2 bases between. DNA of the CDR3: TGTGCCAGCAGCCAAGAACCTGGAAACACCATATATTTT. Translation: CASSQEPGNTIYF.

V gene TRBV19 combines with J gene TRBJ1-5; tentatively, D is TRBD1 (6 bases). V was shortened by 3 bases and J by 0 bases, with 21 bases between the two germline ends. CDR1 and CDR2 from the germline V gene are LNHDA and SQIVND (reference sequence). CDR3 length: 19 amino acids. The CDR3 nucleotides are TGTGCCAGTAGTATGGGGGGCAGGGGAATTGGTTATAGCAATCAGCCCCAGCATTTT. It codes for CASSMGGRGIGYSNQPQHF.

The table lists this clonotype with a few counts. The chain employs TRBV14 and TRBJ1-5; 7 nucleotides match TRBD1. The length of the CDR3 is 16 residues. Germline-derived CDR1 and CDR2 are SGHDN and FVKESK. The ends lost 0 bases at V and 3 bases at J; junction bases unmatched: 5. As DNA, the CDR3 is TGTGCCAGCAGCCAAGAGGGACAGAGATCCAATCAGCCCCAGCATTTT. Protein product: CASSQEGQRSNQPQHF.

This clonotype was observed a handful of times. V and J are TRBV19 and TRBJ2-6; 8 positions match TRBD1. Per germline, CDR1 LNHDA and CDR2 SQIVND (reference sequence). Trimming took 6 bases from V and 0 from J; bases not matched to a gene: 1. The CDR3 length is 15 residues. DNA of the CDR3: TGTGCCAGTAGACAGGGGGGCTCTGGGGCCAACGTCCTGACTTTC. As protein: CASRQGGSGANVLTF.

The chain couples TRBV10-1 to TRBJ2-7, with a possible D match to TRBD1 (5 bases). CDR3 length equals 13 residues. Germline values: CDR1 WNHNN, CDR2 SYGVQD (reference sequence). The ends were cut back, 3 bases at V and 5 bases at J, with 11 bases in the middle. For the CDR3, the DNA is TGCGCCAGCAGTGACCTCAGGGTCGACGAGCAGTACTTC. Translation gives CASSDLRVDEQYF.

The rearrangement uses TRBV9 and TRBJ1-1; tentatively, D is TRBD1 (6 bases). The length of the CDR3 is 15 residues. CDR1 and CDR2 (germline): SGDLS, YYNGEE. Trimming took off 0 bases at V and 0 bases at J, with 9 bases between the two ends. The CDR3 DNA is TGTGCCAGCAGCGTAGAGGGGACAATGAACACTGAAGCTTTCTTT. It specifies CASSVEGTMNTEAFF.

This clonotype was counted many times. This rearrangement joins TRBV5-1 to TRBJ1-4; no reliable D call. The CDR3 contains 13 residues. V lost 9 bases to trimming and J lost 6 bases, with 15 bases between them. Germline V gene lookup returns CDR1 SGHRS and CDR2 YFSETQ. This chain's CDR3 is CATPRERDEKLFF. In DNA, the CDR3 is TGCGCCACCCCCCGGGAAAGGGATGAAAAACTGTTTTTT. Variable domain in full (rest from reference TRBV5-1 and TRBJ1-4): KAGVTQTPRYLIKTRGQQVTLSCSPISGHRSVSWYQQTPGQGLQFLFEYFSETQRNKGNFPGRFSGRQFSNSRSEMNVSTLELGDSALYLCATPRERDEKLFFGSGTQLSVL.

This clonotype came up many times. The chain uses TRBV12-3 or TRBV12-4 and TRBJ2-2; D is ambiguous. The V end lost 8 bases, the J end lost 2 bases, and 9 bases lay between the germline ends. This CDR3 contains 13 residues. CDR3 sequence (DNA): TGTGCCAGCGAGCGCTTAAACACCGGGGAGCTGTTTTTT. It is translated as CASERLNTGELFF.

The V gene is TRBV12-3 or TRBV12-4, the J gene TRBJ2-4; D call uncertain. The length of the CDR3 is 15 residues. V lost 3 bases to trimming and J lost 4 bases, with 13 bases between them. The chain's CDR3 is CASSLGSSPKNIQYF. Here the CDR3 DNA reads TGTGCCAGCAGTTTGGGGTCCTCCCCTAAAAACATTCAGTACTTC.

Many counts were recorded for this clonotype. The rearrangement uses TRBV28 and TRBJ2-7, with TRBD1 matching 10 bases. The CDR3 is 14 residues long. Germline CDR1 MDHEN, CDR2 SYDVKM. J lost 4 bases, V lost 7 bases, and 7 bases had no gene match. CDR3 nucleotides: TGTGCCAGCATTGAAGACAGGGGGCCGTACGAGCAGTACTTC. Translating gives CASIEDRGPYEQYF. Full variable domain (rest looked up from reference TRBV28 and TRBJ2-7): DVKVTQSSRYLVKRTGEKVFLECVQDMDHENMFWYRQDPGLGLRLIYFSYDVKMKEKGDIPEGYSVSREKKERFSLILESASTNQTSMYLCASIEDRGPYEQYFGPGTRLTVT.

This clonotype has more than one count but fewer than ten. V usage is TRBV7-9 and J usage is TRBJ2-3; 13 bases map to TRBD2. Germline lookup yields CDR1 SEHNR and CDR2 FQNEAQ (reference sequence). The J segment lost 7 bases and the V segment lost 5 bases, leaving 6 bases of the junction unmatched. The CDR3 runs 15 residues. The CDR3, as DNA: TGTGCCAGCAGCCTACTAGCGGGAGGGCCTAATACGCAGTATTTT. It codes for CASSLLAGGPNTQYF.

The table lists this clonotype with a few counts. The chain recombines TRBV30 with TRBJ2-2, with D uncertain. Germline lookup yields CDR1 GTSNPN and CDR2 SVGIG (reference sequence). The CDR3 runs 10 residues. V was cut by 3 bases and J by 4 bases, with 0 bases left in between. The CDR3 bases are TGTGCCTGGAGCACCGGGGAGCTGTTTTTT. Its translation is CAWSTGELFF. Using reference TRBV30 and TRBJ2-2 for the parts outside the CDR3, the full variable domain is SQTIHQWPATLVQPVGSPLSLECTVEGTSNPNLYWYRQAAGRGLQLLFYSVGIGQISSEVPQNLSASRPQDRQFILSSKKLLLSDSGFYLCAWSTGELFFGEGSRLTVL.

Points on this clonotype: A much larger clonotype is one base distant, so this may be a read error. The gene calls are TRBV12-3 or TRBV12-4 and TRBJ1-3; D possibly corresponds to TRBD1 (5 bases). This CDR3 region has 14 residues. DNA for the CDR3: TGTGCCAGCACAACAGGCTACTCTGGAAGCACCATATATTTT. It encodes CASTTGYSGSTIYF.

This clonotype was seen only a few times. The rearrangement uses TRBV20-1 and TRBJ1-1; D remains ambiguous. Looked up from germline, CDR1 is DFQATT and CDR2 is SNEGSKA (reference sequence). The CDR3 has 12 amino acids. In DNA, the CDR3 is TGCAGGGGCACCTCCGGGAACACTGAAGCTTTCTTT. Protein: CRGTSGNTEAFF.

This clonotype was recorded many times. The chain employs TRBV10-3 and TRBJ2-5, with unresolved D. Germline V gene data show CDR1 as ENHRY and CDR2 as SYGVKD. Trimming took off 2 bases at V and 1 base at J, with 8 bases between the two ends. The CDR3 spans 14 residues. DNA of the CDR3: TGTGCCATCAGTGAGGAACAGCTCCAAGAGACCCAGTACTTC. Protein product: CAISEEQLQETQYF.

This clonotype has only one observation. A read error likely explains this, since a far larger clone differs by one base. V and J are TRBV12-3 or TRBV12-4 and TRBJ2-5; tentatively, D is TRBD2 (6 bases). TRBJ2-1 explains the end of the DNA better; the J call may be wrong. CDR3 size: 14 residues. CDR3 sequence (DNA): TGTGCCAGCAGTCCGCCGGGAGAACAAGAGACCCAGTTCTTC. Protein sequence: CASSPPGEQETQFF.

The rearrangement links TRBV15 to TRBJ2-2; 9 bases match TRBD1. The germline V gene encodes CDR1 LNHNV and CDR2 YYDKDF (reference sequence). V shed 4 bases, J shed 5 bases, and the junction held 5 bases outside the gene matches. This CDR3 region has 15 residues. In DNA, the CDR3 is TGTGCCACCAGCAAAAATGGACAGGGGACCGGGGAGCTGTTTTTT. Its protein is CATSKNGQGTGELFF.

The sample holds many counts of this clonotype. The rearrangement uses TRBV11-2 and TRBJ2-5, with D maybe TRBD1 (6 bases). The germline V gene has CDR1 SGHAT and CDR2 FQNNGV. This CDR3 spans 14 amino acids. The V end was cut by 4 bases, the J end by 0 bases, with 9 bases between. CDR3 sequence (DNA): TGTGCCAGCAGCTCGGACAGAAACCAAGAGACCCAGTACTTC. Translating it yields CASSSDRNQETQYF.

This clonotype was detected many times. V is TRBV5-1 and J is TRBJ2-7, with 7 bases aligning to TRBD1. The germline CDR1 and CDR2 sequences are SGHRS and YFSETQ. V shed 7 bases and J 5 bases; nucleotides not matched to a gene: 9. This CDR3 has 13 amino acids. The CDR3 DNA reads as TGCGCCAGCTGCCCACAGGGGAGTGACGAGCAGTACTTC. Amino acids: CASCPQGSDEQYF. Based on the CDR3 plus reference TRBV5-1 and TRBJ2-7, the full variable domain is KAGVTQTPRYLIKTRGQQVTLSCSPISGHRSVSWYQQTPGQGLQFLFEYFSETQRNKGNFPGRFSGRQFSNSRSEMNVSTLELGDSALYLCASCPQGSDEQYFGPGTRLTVT.

This chain links TRBV30 with TRBJ1-1, with no clear D. Trimming pared 3 bases from V and 6 bases from J, leaving 14 bases between. The germline gives CDR1 GTSNPN, CDR2 SVGIG (reference sequence). CDR3 length equals 13 residues. The CDR3 DNA sequence: TGTGCCTGGAGGAAGCCCGCAGCGGCTGAAGCTTTCTTT. As protein: CAWRKPAAAEAFF.